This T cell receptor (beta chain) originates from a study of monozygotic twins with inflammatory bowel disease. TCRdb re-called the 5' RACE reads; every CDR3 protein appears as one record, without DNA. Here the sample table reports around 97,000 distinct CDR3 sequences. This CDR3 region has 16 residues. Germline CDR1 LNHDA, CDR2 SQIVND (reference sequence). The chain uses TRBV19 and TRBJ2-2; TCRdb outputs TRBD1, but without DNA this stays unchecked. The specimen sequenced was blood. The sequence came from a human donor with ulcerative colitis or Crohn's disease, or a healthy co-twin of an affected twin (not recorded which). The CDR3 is CASGRTGTGNTGELFF. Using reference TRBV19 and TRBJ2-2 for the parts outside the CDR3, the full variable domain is DGGITQSPKYLFRKEGQNVTLSCEQNLNHDAMYWYRQDPGQGLRLIYYSQIVNDFQKGDIAEGYSVSREKKESFPLTVTSAQKNPTAFYLCASGRTGTGNTGELFFGEGSRLTVL.